This T cell receptor beta chain was sequenced during a study of blood T cell repertoires in COVID-19. The CDR3 consists of 15 residues. V trimming: 7 bases; J trimming: 5 bases; junction bases outside the gene matches: 6. CDR1 SGHAT and CDR2 FQNNGV come from the germline V gene. Some clones are missing from TCRdb's copy, which holds only in-frame ones; the method was immunoSEQ multiplex PCR. The sample includes 280,000 or so clones, around 82% of them seen just once. The clonotype originates from a woman aged 45-59 years who had recovered from COVID-19. The rearrangement joins TRBV11-2 to TRBJ2-2, with 11 bases lining up with TRBD2. Sequencing input: peripheral blood. CDR3 protein: CASTLRTSGTGELFF. As DNA, the CDR3 is TGTGCCAGCACTCTCCGGACTAGCGGGACCGGGGAGCTGTTTTTT.